Below, 31 T cell receptor beta chains from the same sample are listed, as sequenced in a study of CD8+ T cells in alopecia areata. TCR sequencing used cDNA made by reverse transcription of extracted RNA. Libraries were prepared by immunoSEQ multiplex PCR; TCRdb keeps only in-frame clonotypes and omits some of them. The repertoire holds fewer than 150,000 clones, with roughly 66% as singletons. Sequencing input: CD4+ T cells sorted from blood. These receptors all stem from a human donor in good health.

The CDR3 loop reads CASSLIGGAQETQYF. CDR3 DNA: TGCGCCAGCAGCTTGATCGGGGGGGCCCAGGAGACCCAGTACTTC. The chain carries TRBV5-1 and TRBJ2-5; 8 nucleotides line up with TRBD2. V lost 1 base to trimming and J lost 5 bases; unmatched junction nucleotides: 7. Germline CDR1 SGHRS, CDR2 YFSETQ. The CDR3 is 15 amino acids.

This chain links TRBV30 with TRBJ2-5; D is tentatively TRBD1 or TRBD2 (5 bases each). CDR1 GTSNPN and CDR2 SVGIG come from the germline V gene (reference sequence). The CDR3 spans 16 residues. Deletions cut 2 bases from V and 5 bases from J, with 21 bases between. CDR3 DNA sequence: TGTGCCTGGAGTATCGGACGACCGAACTGGGGGGAGACCCAGTACTTC. Translated, it gives CAWSIGRPNWGETQYF.

The J gene is TRBJ2-5, the V gene TRBV10-3; 8 bases line up with TRBD2. The CDR3 is 14 amino acids. Germline values: CDR1 ENHRY, CDR2 SYGVKD. V lost 4 bases to trimming and J lost 7 bases; unmatched junction nucleotides: 8. CDR3 loop: CAISGDRAGGTQYF. In DNA, the CDR3 is TGTGCCATCAGTGGTGATAGGGCGGGAGGGACCCAGTACTTC.

V usage is TRBV30 and J usage is TRBJ1-1; D call uncertain. Germline V gene data show CDR1 as GTSNPN and CDR2 as SVGIG (reference sequence). The V end was cut by 1 base, the J end by 5 bases, with 14 bases between. The CDR3 loop spans 14 amino acids. CDR3 nucleotide sequence: TGTGCCTGGAGTGACGGGGTCGCTTGGACTGAAGCTTTCTTT. This codes for CAWSDGVAWTEAFF.

This clone was picked up a small number of times. The chain employs TRBV28 and TRBJ2-5; D gene uncertain. CDR1 is MDHEN, CDR2 SYDVKM, per germline. The V and J ends lost 3 bases and 2 bases respectively, with 10 bases between them. This CDR3 is built from 14 residues. The CDR3 spells CASSFGGDQETQYF. The CDR3 DNA is TGTGCCAGCAGTTTTGGCGGAGATCAAGAGACCCAGTACTTC.

The chain carries TRBV23-1 and TRBJ2-5; D is perhaps TRBD1 or TRBD2 (5 bases each). TRBV23-1 is sorted into the ORF group, with uncertain function. Trimming cost V 2 bases and J 1 base, with 8 bases left between them. This CDR3 is built from 14 residues. The CDR3 loop reads CASSQGTFQETQYF. The CDR3 nucleotides read TGCGCCAGCAGTCAAGGGACGTTCCAAGAGACCCAGTACTTC.

This chain links TRBV30 with TRBJ1-1; TRBD1 matches 9 bases. The germline V gene has CDR1 GTSNPN and CDR2 SVGIG (reference sequence). CDR3 length: 13 amino acids. V was clipped by 8 bases and J by 1 base; unmatched bases: 5. CDR3 sequence reads: CAGGTGKNTEAFF. The CDR3 region has the DNA TGTGCCGGCGGGACAGGGAAGAACACTGAAGCTTTCTTT. Looking up the rest from reference TRBV30 and TRBJ1-1 gives the full variable domain: SQTIHQWPATLVQPVGSPLSLECTVEGTSNPNLYWYRQAAGRGLQLLFYSVGIGQISSEVPQNLSASRPQDRQFILSSKKLLLSDSGFYLCAGGTGKNTEAFFGQGTRLTVV.

In DNA, the CDR3 is TGCAGCACCAACTATGGCTACACCTTC. It is translated as CSTNYGYTF. J is TRBJ1-2 and V is TRBV29-1, with D uncertain. CDR3 length equals 9 residues. Germline V gives CDR1 SQVTM, CDR2 ANQGSEA. With 8 bases removed from V and 2 bases from J, the gap between germline ends came to 3 bases.

CDR3 region: CATRGGAGELFF. The CDR3 bases are TGTGCCACCCGCGGGGGCGCCGGGGAGCTGTTTTTT. The chain joins TRBV6-5 to TRBJ2-2; D possibly corresponds to TRBD2 (7 bases). This CDR3 is 12 amino acids long. Germline V lookup: CDR1 MNHEY, CDR2 SVGAGI. V was trimmed by 10 bases and J by 6 bases, leaving 12 bases between them.

A note on this clone: Other DNA variants within this sample encode the same CDR3. V and J are TRBV10-2 and TRBJ1-2, with D perhaps matching TRBD1 (5 bases). The V end was cut by 7 bases, the J end by 4 bases, with 10 bases between. The germline V gene has CDR1 WSHSY and CDR2 SAAADI. The CDR3 runs 12 residues. The CDR3 loop is CASMTDSYGYTF. The CDR3 DNA reads TGCGCCAGCATGACCGACAGCTATGGCTACACCTTC.

DNA of the CDR3: TGCAGTCTCAGGTACCCTGAGGGGCCGGTTTTGTTCTTC. It codes for CSLRYPEGPVLFF. The chain is built from TRBV29-1 and TRBJ2-1; D could derive from TRBD1 or TRBD2 (5 bases each). Germline V gene lookup returns CDR1 SQVTM and CDR2 ANQGSEA. This CDR3 contains 13 residues.

This rearrangement joins TRBV7-2 to TRBJ2-5, with 11 bases matching TRBD1. The CDR3 is 14 amino acids. CDR1 is SGHTA and CDR2 is FQGNSA in the germline V gene. The V segment lost 5 bases and the J segment 5 bases; nucleotides outside the gene matches: 4. Here the CDR3 DNA reads TGTGCCAGCAGCAGGACAGGGGGCCGGGAGACCCAGTACTTC. Translation gives CASSRTGGRETQYF.

The CDR3 sequence: CASSDTGGVNGYTF. The DNA of the CDR3 is TGTGCCAGCAGCGATACAGGAGGGGTCAATGGCTACACCTTC. The V gene is TRBV7-9, the J gene TRBJ1-2; a possible D gene is TRBD1 (5 bases). The CDR3 loop spans 14 amino acids. Germline CDR1 is SEHNR and CDR2 is FQNEAQ (reference sequence). V dropped 5 bases and J dropped 6 bases, with 16 bases sitting between them.

This clone appeared once. The chain links TRBV27 to TRBJ2-2; 8 positions match TRBD2. With 5 bases clipped from V and 4 bases from J, the junction kept 9 bases outside the gene matches. Germline CDR1 reads MNHEY; CDR2 reads SMNVEV (reference sequence). The CDR3 runs 16 residues. The CDR3 DNA reads TGTGCCAGCAGTCAGACGGGGGGGCGTACCACCGGGGAGCTGTTTTTT. Protein: CASSQTGGRTTGELFF.

The DNA of the CDR3 is TGTGCCAGTAGTCCCCCCGCTAGCGGGGGGGCCGCCAAAAACATTCAGTACTTC. Translated: CASSPPASGGAAKNIQYF. The V gene is TRBV19, the J gene TRBJ2-4; the match to TRBD2 covers 12 bases. Germline V CDR1 and CDR2: LNHDA, SQIVND (reference sequence). The CDR3 has 18 amino acids. With 5 bases clipped from V and 1 base from J, the junction kept 9 bases outside the gene matches.

The chain carries TRBV5-4 and TRBJ2-5, with 8 bases fitting TRBD1. The length of the CDR3 is 15 residues. Germline lookup yields CDR1 SGHNT and CDR2 YYREEE (reference sequence). After removal of 0 bases from V and 3 bases from J, the junction contained 4 bases not matched to a gene. As DNA, the CDR3 is TGTGCCAGCAGCTTGGATCAGGGGGCGAAAGAGACCCAGTACTTC. This codes for CASSLDQGAKETQYF.

This chain uses TRBV29-1 with TRBJ2-1; D unclear. The V end lost 6 bases, the J end lost 1 base, and 10 bases lay between the germline ends. The germline V gene encodes CDR1 SQVTM and CDR2 ANQGSEA. This CDR3 has 13 residues. The DNA for the CDR3 is TGCAGCGTAGATGGATGGTCCTACAATGAGCAGTTCTTC. The encoded protein is CSVDGWSYNEQFF.

The rearrangement links TRBV7-6 to TRBJ2-7, with D hard to call. CDR3 size: 11 residues. Trimming pared 1 base from V and 5 bases from J, leaving 3 bases between. Germline CDR1 and CDR2: SGHVS and FNYEAQ. CDR3 nucleotides: TGTGCCAGCAGCTTAGGGAACGAGCAGTACTTC. Protein sequence: CASSLGNEQYF.

This chain uses TRBV9 with TRBJ1-6; TRBD1 might be the D (6 bases). Germline V CDR1 and CDR2: SGDLS, YYNGEE. V was pared by 6 bases and J by 3 bases, with 10 bases between. The CDR3 loop spans 14 amino acids. Here the CDR3 reads CASTQGSYNSPLHF. CDR3 nucleotides: TGTGCCAGCACTCAGGGGAGCTATAATTCACCCCTCCACTTT. Drawing the rest from reference TRBV9 and TRBJ1-6, the complete variable domain is DSGVTQTPKHLITATGQRVTLRCSPRSGDLSVYWYQQSLDQGLQFLIQYYNGEERAKGNILERFSAQQFPDLHSELNLSSLELGDSALYFCASTQGSYNSPLHFGNGTRLTVT.

V is TRBV18 and J is TRBJ1-1, with 7 positions matching TRBD1. V gave up 3 bases and J gave up 1 base; unmatched junction bases: 2. Germline-derived CDR1 and CDR2 are KGHSH and LQKENI. The CDR3 has 14 residues. CDR3 residues: CASSPRQGNTEAFF. The CDR3 nucleotides read TGTGCCAGCTCACCCCGACAGGGGAACACTGAAGCTTTCTTT.

This clone was recorded only once. This chain joins TRBV4-2 and TRBJ1-3, with 10 bases fitting TRBD1. CDR3 length: 15 amino acids. Looked up from germline, CDR1 is LGHNA and CDR2 is YNFKEQ. V lost 6 bases and J lost 6; bases outside the gene matches: 8. This chain's CDR3 is CASRPDRGLQNTIYF. The CDR3 DNA reads as TGTGCCAGCAGGCCTGACAGGGGGCTTCAAAACACCATATATTTT.

DNA for the CDR3: TGTGCCAGCAGCTTGGATTTCAGGGGTAAGCCTGGGGCCAACGTCCTGACTTTC. It codes for CASSLDFRGKPGANVLTF. This chain uses TRBV5-6 with TRBJ2-6; the D gene is possibly TRBD1 (6 bases). Per the germline V gene, CDR1 is SGHDT and CDR2 is YYEEEE. This CDR3 comprises 18 residues. V was shortened by 0 bases and J by 2 bases, with 15 bases between the two germline ends.

The gene calls are TRBV5-1 and TRBJ2-7; 7 bases fit TRBD1. Per germline, CDR1 SGHRS and CDR2 YFSETQ. The CDR3 contains 13 residues. V was clipped by 3 bases and J by 3 bases; unmatched bases: 3. DNA of the CDR3: TGCGCCAGCAGCTCGACAGGGAGCTACGAGCAGTACTTC. Amino acid sequence: CASSSTGSYEQYF. Full variable domain (outside the CDR3, taken from reference TRBV5-1 and TRBJ2-7): KAGVTQTPRYLIKTRGQQVTLSCSPISGHRSVSWYQQTPGQGLQFLFEYFSETQRNKGNFPGRFSGRQFSNSRSEMNVSTLELGDSALYLCASSSTGSYEQYFGPGTRLTVT.

This rearrangement joins TRBV6-5 to TRBJ2-7; D is undetermined. V dropped 4 bases and J dropped 4 bases, with 14 bases sitting between them. The CDR3 has 14 residues. The germline gives CDR1 MNHEY, CDR2 SVGAGI. DNA for the CDR3: TGTGCCAGCAGTTCCCCAGCAGGTTCGTACGAGCAGTACTTC. It codes for CASSSPAGSYEQYF.

The chain couples TRBV5-1 to TRBJ1-6, with 8 bases that match TRBD1. In germline, CDR1 is SGHRS, CDR2 YFSETQ. The CDR3 is 14 residues long. V shed 4 bases, J shed 10 bases, and the junction held 7 bases outside the gene matches. Here the CDR3 reads CASSTGQGGSPLHF. The CDR3 coding sequence is TGCGCCAGCAGCACCGGACAGGGTGGATCACCCCTCCACTTT.

V is TRBV11-2 and J is TRBJ1-1; D is perhaps TRBD1 (6 bases). CDR1 is SGHAT, CDR2 FQNNGV, per germline. This CDR3 is built from 15 residues. Trimming took off 2 bases at V and 6 bases at J, with 16 bases between the two ends. DNA of the CDR3: TGTGCCAGCAGCTTAATAGGTTACGGGGGCTCTGAAGCTTTCTTT. Protein: CASSLIGYGGSEAFF.

The chain is built from TRBV7-3 and TRBJ2-3; TRBD1 matches at 11 bases. The CDR3 has 15 amino acids. V shed 4 bases and J 6 bases; nucleotides not matched to a gene: 6. Germline lookup yields CDR1 SGHTA and CDR2 FQGTGA. The CDR3 protein is CASSSDRGRVDTQYF. CDR3 nucleotide sequence: TGTGCCAGCAGCTCGGACAGGGGGCGCGTGGATACGCAGTATTTT.

This sequence joins TRBV18 and TRBJ1-6; TRBD1 is a possible D gene (5 bases). Trimming removed 0 bases at V and 9 bases at J, with 9 bases between. The CDR3 spans 14 residues. Germline CDR1 is KGHSH and CDR2 is LQKENI. The CDR3 protein is CASSPPGEGSPLHF. CDR3 in DNA: TGTGCCAGCTCACCACCAGGGGAGGGTTCACCCCTCCACTTT.

The chain combines TRBV14 with TRBJ1-2; D ambiguous. Trimming removed 3 bases from V and 5 bases from J, with 13 bases in between. This CDR3 contains 14 residues. Germline V gene sequence: CDR1 SGHDN, CDR2 FVKESK. CDR3 sequence (DNA): TGTGCCAGCAGCCATGATCGACTGGGGTATGGCTACACCTTC. Protein: CASSHDRLGYGYTF. Filled out from reference TRBV14 and TRBJ1-2, the complete variable domain reads EAGVTQFPSHSVIEKGQTVTLRCDPISGHDNLYWYRRVMGKEIKFLLHFVKESKQDESGMPNNRFLAERTGGTYSTLKVQPAELEDSGVYFCASSHDRLGYGYTFGSGTRLTVV.

This clone appeared once. V and J are TRBV6-5 and TRBJ1-3; the D is unclear. The length of the CDR3 is 13 residues. Germline lookup yields CDR1 MNHEY and CDR2 SVGAGI. Trimming cost V 7 bases and J 0 bases, with 7 bases left between them. CDR3 sequence: CASTSDSGNTIYF. The CDR3 bases are TGTGCCAGCACCTCCGACTCTGGAAACACCATATATTTT.

The chain has TRBV7-9 and TRBJ1-6; D gene unclear. Deletions cut 3 bases from V and 7 bases from J, with 13 bases between. There are 15 residues in the CDR3. The germline gives CDR1 SEHNR, CDR2 FQNEAQ (reference sequence). CDR3 region: CASSLGRRLNSPLHF. CDR3 sequence (DNA): TGTGCCAGCAGCTTGGGGAGACGACTGAATTCACCCCTCCACTTT.